The T cell receptor (beta chain) described here comes from a study of blood T cell repertoires in COVID-19. Across the study: The cDNA or gDNA used as material had been derived from T cells, B-cell-depleted T cells, or PBMCs.

With 4 bases clipped from V and 3 bases from J, the junction kept 6 bases outside the gene matches. CDR1 and CDR2 (germline): SGHTA, FQGTGA. This CDR3 is 15 amino acids long. Per the study methods: Nucleated cell counts were estimated from reference gene primer amplification. TCRdb's table, derived via immunoSEQ multiplex PCR, lists solely in-frame clones and lacks some. V, J and clone size are those of that table, while D and trimming were read from the DNA. This table holds approximately 150,000 clones, more than 85% found once. Participant ages covered about 18 to 95 years across 24 US areas. Membership in each cohort depended on participant-reported clinical history.

The chain links TRBV7-3 to TRBJ2-3; 8 positions agree with TRBD2. The receptor was derived from a human donor with acute COVID-19. The donor label of this sample is uncertain. The sample comprised PBMCs or T cells enriched from blood (not recorded which). CDR3 amino acids: CASSSRGGGTDTQYF. CDR3 bases: TGTGCCAGCAGCTCTCGGGGCGGGGGGACAGATACGCAGTATTTT.